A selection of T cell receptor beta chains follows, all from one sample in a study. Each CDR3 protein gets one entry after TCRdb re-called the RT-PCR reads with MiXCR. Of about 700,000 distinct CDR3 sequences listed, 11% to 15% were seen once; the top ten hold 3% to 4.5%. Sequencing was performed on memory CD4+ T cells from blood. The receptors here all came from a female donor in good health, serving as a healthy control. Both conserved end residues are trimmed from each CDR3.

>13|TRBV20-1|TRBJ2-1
SARPHGYGRWEQF
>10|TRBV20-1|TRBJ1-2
SAGDGFYGYT
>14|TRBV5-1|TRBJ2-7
ASSFTLAGGRYEQY
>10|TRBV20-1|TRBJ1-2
SAPTGLDGYT
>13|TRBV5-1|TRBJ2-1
ASSLGIAAYNEQF
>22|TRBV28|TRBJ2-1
ASGVSTSPSWGDDSGRFYNEQF
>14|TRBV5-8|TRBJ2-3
ASRPTVADSTDTQY
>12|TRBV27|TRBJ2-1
ASSSRTLGNEQF
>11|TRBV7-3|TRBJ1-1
ASSMGQVQEAF
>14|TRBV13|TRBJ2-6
ASSLGTHPGANVLT
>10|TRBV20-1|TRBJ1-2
SASMGNYGYT
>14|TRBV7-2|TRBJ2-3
ASSSRTKRLTDTQY
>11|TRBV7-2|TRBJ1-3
ASSRSVGNTIY
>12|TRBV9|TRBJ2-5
ASSVEGLGETQY
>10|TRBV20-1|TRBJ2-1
SAPRTGPEQF
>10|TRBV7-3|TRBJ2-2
ASSLNGRELF
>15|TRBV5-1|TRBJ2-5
ASSPKTGTGLQETQY
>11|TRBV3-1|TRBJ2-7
ASSQQQGSRQY
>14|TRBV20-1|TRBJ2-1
SAPAPRTSGRSEQF
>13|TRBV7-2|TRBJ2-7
ASSLEPGGYYEQY
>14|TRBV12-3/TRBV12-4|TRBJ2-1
ASSNKDQSGNHEQF
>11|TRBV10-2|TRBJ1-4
ASQGSANEKLF
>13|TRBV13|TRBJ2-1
ASSLGGFGNNEQF
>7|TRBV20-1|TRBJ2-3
SASRPGY
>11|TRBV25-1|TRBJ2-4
ASRDRGLGIQY
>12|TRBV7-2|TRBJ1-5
ASSTDSSNQPQH
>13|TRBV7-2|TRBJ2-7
ASRDGWAASYEQY
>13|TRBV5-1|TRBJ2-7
ASSLEAGGAHEQY
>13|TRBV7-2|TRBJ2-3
ASSLGGLAGGPEY
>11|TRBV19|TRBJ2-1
ASSMVADNEQF
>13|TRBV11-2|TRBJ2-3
ASSLTGYQADTQY
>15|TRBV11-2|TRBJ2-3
ASSPGGAGSETDTQY
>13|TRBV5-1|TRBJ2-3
ASSLLGPLTDTQY
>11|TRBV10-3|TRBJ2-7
AISESTVYEQY
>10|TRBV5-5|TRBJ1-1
ASSLGQEKAF
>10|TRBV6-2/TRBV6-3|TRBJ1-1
ASSYPGQGAF
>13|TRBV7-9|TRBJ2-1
ASSPAGGPYNEQF
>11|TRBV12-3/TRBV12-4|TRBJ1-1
ASSLREVNEAF
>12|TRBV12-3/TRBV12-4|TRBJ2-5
ASRPGTVEKTQY
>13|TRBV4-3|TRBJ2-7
ASSPGGQWPYEQY
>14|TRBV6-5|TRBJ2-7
ASSRSGTGSSYEQY
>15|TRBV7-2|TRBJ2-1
ASSLEGRVWTYNEQF
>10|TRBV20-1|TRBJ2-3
SATPRPDTQY
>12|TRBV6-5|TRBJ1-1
ASRPPSGHTEAF
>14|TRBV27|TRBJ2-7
ASIQNAGQGRREQY
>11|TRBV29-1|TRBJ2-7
SVPGQGAYEQY
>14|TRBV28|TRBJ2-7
ASSTSLAAPSYEQY
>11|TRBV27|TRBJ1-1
ASSFGEGTEAF